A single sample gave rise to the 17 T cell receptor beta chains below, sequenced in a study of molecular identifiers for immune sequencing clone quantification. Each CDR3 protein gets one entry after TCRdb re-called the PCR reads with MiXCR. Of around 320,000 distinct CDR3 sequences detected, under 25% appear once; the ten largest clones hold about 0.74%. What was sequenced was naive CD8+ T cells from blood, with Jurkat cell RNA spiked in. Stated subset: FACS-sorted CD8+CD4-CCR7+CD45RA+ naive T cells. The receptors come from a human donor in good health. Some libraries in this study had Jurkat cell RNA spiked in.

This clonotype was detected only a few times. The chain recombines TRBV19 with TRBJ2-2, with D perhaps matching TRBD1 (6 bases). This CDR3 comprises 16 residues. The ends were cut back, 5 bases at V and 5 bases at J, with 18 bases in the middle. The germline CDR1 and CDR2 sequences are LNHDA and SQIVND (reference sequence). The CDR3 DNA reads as TGTGCCAGTAGTCCTCGACAGGTCCAGGGGACCGGGGAGCTGTTTTTT. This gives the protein CASSPRQVQGTGELFF.

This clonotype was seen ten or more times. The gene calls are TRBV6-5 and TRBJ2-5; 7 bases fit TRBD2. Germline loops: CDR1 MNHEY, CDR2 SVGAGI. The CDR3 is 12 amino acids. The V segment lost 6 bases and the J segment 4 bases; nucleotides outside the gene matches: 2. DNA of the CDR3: TGTGCCAGCAGAGCGGGGATAGAGACCCAGTACTTC. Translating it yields CASRAGIETQYF.

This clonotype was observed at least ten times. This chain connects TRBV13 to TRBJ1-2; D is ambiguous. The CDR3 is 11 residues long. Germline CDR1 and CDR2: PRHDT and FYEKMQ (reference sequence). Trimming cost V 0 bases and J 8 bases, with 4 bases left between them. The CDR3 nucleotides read TGTGCCAGCAGCTTAGGCGAGGGCTACACCTTC. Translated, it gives CASSLGEGYTF. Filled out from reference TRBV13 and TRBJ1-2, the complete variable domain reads AAGVIQSPRHLIKEKRETATLKCYPIPRHDTVYWYQQGPGQDPQFLISFYEKMQSDKGSIPDRFSAQQFSDYHSELNMSSLELGDSALYFCASSLGEGYTFGSGTRLTVV.

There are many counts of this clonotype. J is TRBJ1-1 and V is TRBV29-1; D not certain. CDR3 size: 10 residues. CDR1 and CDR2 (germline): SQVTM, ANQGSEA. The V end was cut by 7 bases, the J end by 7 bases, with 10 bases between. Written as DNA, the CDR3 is TGCAGCGCCGTCGTGGATGAAGCTTTCTTT. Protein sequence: CSAVVDEAFF. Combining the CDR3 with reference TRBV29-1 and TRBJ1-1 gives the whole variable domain SAVISQKPSRDICQRGTSLTIQCQVDSQVTMMFWYRQQPGQSLTLIATANQGSEATYESGFVIDKFPISRPNLTFSTLTVSNMSPEDSSIYLCSAVVDEAFFGQGTRLTVV.

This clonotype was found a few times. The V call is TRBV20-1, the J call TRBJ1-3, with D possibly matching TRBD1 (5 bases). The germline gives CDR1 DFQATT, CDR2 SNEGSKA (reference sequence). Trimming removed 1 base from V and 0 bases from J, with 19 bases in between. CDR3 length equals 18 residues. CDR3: CSARGEPTEGSSGNTIYF. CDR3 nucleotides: TGCAGTGCTAGAGGGGAACCGACAGAGGGATCCTCTGGAAACACCATATATTTT.

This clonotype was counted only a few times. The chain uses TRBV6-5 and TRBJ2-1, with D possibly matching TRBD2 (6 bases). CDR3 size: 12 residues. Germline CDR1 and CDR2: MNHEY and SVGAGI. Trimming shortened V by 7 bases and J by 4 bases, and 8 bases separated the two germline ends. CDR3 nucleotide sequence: TGTGCCAGCACTGGGGGGTACAATGAGCAGTTCTTC. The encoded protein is CASTGGYNEQFF.

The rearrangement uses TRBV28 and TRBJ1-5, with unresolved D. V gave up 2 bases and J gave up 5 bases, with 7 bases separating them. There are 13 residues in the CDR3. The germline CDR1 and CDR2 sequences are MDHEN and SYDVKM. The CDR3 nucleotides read TGTGCCAGCAGTTTACGGGGAGATCAGCCCCAGCATTTT. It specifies CASSLRGDQPQHF. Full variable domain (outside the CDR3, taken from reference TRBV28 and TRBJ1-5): DVKVTQSSRYLVKRTGEKVFLECVQDMDHENMFWYRQDPGLGLRLIYFSYDVKMKEKGDIPEGYSVSREKKERFSLILESASTNQTSMYLCASSLRGDQPQHFGDGTRLSIL.

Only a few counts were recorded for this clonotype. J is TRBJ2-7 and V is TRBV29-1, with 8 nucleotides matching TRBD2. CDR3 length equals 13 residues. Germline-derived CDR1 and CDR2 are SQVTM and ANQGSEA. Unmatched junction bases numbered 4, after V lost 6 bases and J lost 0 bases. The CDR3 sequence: CSVFSGDSYEQYF. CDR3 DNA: TGCAGCGTCTTTAGCGGGGACTCCTACGAGCAGTACTTC.

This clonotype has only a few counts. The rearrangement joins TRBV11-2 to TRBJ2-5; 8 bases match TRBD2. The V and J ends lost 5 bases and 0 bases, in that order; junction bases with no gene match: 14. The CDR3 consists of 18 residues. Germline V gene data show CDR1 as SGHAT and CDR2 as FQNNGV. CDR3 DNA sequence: TGTGCCAGCAGCCCGGCGGGAGCGGGGGAGAACTACCAAGAGACCCAGTACTTC. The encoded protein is CASSPAGAGENYQETQYF.

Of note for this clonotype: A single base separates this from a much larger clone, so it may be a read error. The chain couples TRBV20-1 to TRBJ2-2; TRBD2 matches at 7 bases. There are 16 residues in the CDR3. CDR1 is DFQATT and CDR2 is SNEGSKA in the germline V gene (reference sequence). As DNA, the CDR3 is TGCAGTGCTAGAGACTTAGAGCGGGATAGTACCGGGGCGCTGTTTTTT. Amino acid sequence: CSARDLERDSTGALFF.

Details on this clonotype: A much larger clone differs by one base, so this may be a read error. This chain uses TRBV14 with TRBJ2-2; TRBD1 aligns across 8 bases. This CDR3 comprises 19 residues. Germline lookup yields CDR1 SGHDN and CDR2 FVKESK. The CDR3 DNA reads TGTGCCAGCTGCCAAGATCATGGTGTTGGACAGGGGAACACCGGGGAGCTGTTTTTT. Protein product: CASCQDHGVGQGNTGELFF.

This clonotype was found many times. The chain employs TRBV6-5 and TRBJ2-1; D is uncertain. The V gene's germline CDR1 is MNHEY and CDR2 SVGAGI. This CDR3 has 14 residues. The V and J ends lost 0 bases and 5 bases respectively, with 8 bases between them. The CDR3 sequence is CASSYSAADNEQFF. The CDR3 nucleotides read TGTGCCAGCAGTTACTCCGCAGCCGACAATGAGCAGTTCTTC.

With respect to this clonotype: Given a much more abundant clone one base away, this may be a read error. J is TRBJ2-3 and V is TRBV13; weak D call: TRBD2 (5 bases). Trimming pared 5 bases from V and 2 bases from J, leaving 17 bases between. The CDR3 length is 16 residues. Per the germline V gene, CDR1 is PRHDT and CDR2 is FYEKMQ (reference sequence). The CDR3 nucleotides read TGTGCCAGCAGCCTAGCAACTACTATCGCCACAGATACGCAGTATTTT. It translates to CASSLATTIATDTQYF.

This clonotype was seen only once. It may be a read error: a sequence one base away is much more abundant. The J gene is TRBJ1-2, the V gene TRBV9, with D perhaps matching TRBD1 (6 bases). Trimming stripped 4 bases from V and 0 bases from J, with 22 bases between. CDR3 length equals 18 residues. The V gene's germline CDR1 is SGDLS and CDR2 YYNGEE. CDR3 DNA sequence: TGTGCCAGCAGCTCAAGCCGGGACACTGGACCAGCTAACTATGGCTACACCTTC. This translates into CASSSSRDTGPANYGYTF.

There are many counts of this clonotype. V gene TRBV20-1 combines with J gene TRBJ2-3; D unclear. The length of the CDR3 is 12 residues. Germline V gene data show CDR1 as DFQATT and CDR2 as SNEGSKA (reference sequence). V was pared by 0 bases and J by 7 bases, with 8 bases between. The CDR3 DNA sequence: TGCAGTGCTAGAGATGCACGGAATACGCAGTATTTT. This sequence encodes CSARDARNTQYF.

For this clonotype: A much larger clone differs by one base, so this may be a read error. The CDR3 is CASSFNRGVQPQHF. CDR3 DNA sequence: TGTGCCAGCAGTTTTAACCGGGGTGTTCAGCCCCAGCATTTT. The chain joins TRBV27 to TRBJ1-5; D uncertain. The V gene's germline CDR1 is MNHEY and CDR2 SMNVEV (reference sequence). This CDR3 is 14 amino acids long. Trimming left V 3 bases short and J 6 bases short, with 12 bases between.

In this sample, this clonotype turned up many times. This chain's CDR3 is CASSPRAEETQYF. The DNA for the CDR3 is TGTGCCAGCAGCCCGCGCGCGGAGGAGACCCAGTACTTC. The V call is TRBV5-4, the J call TRBJ2-5; D call uncertain. The V end lost 4 bases, the J end lost 5 bases, and 12 bases lay between the germline ends. This CDR3 has 13 amino acids. CDR1 and CDR2 (germline): SGHNT, YYREEE (reference sequence).